The source of this TCR beta chain is a study of OX40 agonist ivuxolimab in advanced cancers. Sequencing used immunoSEQ multiplex PCR; TCRdb keeps in-frame clones, though not all of them. Here the sample spans 82,000 or so clones, over 85% being singletons. The cohort excluded patients with autoimmune disease history or systemic immunosuppression. Drawing of blood for sampling happened at baseline, at cycle 4 day 1, and at cycle 7 day 1. V shed 9 bases and J 6 bases; nucleotides not matched to a gene: 10. CDR1 SGHVS and CDR2 FQNEAQ come from the germline V gene. The CDR3 contains 14 residues. For this clone: Its antigen is currently unknown.

Study findings and constraints: Dose levels from 0.1 to 3.0 mg/kg saw CD4+ and CD8+ blood T cells expand clonally by week 6.

The TCR sequence derives from an adult with an advanced solid tumor such as melanoma, head and neck, liver or kidney cancer. J is TRBJ1-3 and V is TRBV7-8, with 8 bases matching TRBD1. The input for sequencing was CD4+ or CD8+ T cells sorted from blood, taken in a trial of the OX40 agonist ivuxolimab. The CDR3 bases are TGTGCCAGTTCCCGGGACAGGACTATAAACACCATATATTTT. It encodes CASSRDRTINTIYF.